This record concerns one T cell receptor beta chain sequence. It has no known antigen specificity. No qualities accompany the bases; no much larger clone lies one base away. These data belong to a study of blood T cell repertoires in COVID-19 (dated by TCRdb to about 2020). In terms of the full investigation: Samples from collaborators originated in the United States, Italy and Spain and spanned both the acute and convalescent phases of COVID-19. The prospective study material was composed of cDNA or gDNA derived from T cells, B-cell-depleted T cells, or PBMCs. The dataset comprised deeply sampled blood TCRbeta repertoires from subjects exposed to, actively infected with, or recovered from COVID-19. The samples were drawn from the first 160 participants of the ongoing ImmuneRACE study and from some 1,300 subjects provided by 6 global collaborators. The repertoires were released in a freely available public database intended as a resource for research on the immune response to SARS-CoV-2. A de-identified subject ID, COVID-19 status, age in years and sex were almost always included in the sample metadata. Where HLA class I and class II types were available, the types were taken from metadata supplied by the sample provider, not from assay-based typing. On the study overall, not on this receptor specifically: The amount of clinical and demographic metadata varied by source and participant and was provided uncurated.

Each collaborating institution followed its own protocols to collect whole blood in K2EDTA tubes. Collaborator samples were shipped for TCRbeta analysis as frozen whole blood, isolated PBMCs, or DNA extracted from either sample type. TCRbeta CDR3 regions were amplified from genomic DNA using the immunoSEQ Assay, a bias-controlled multiplex PCR. Regarding the original processing steps: The number of nucleated cells in each sample was estimated by amplification of reference gene primers within the assay. To quantify the absolute abundance of each unique TCRbeta CDR3 rearrangement, sequence reads were collapsed and filtered. For each sample, productive Simpson clonality was calculated as the square root of Simpson's diversity index across productive rearrangements. In TCRdb, the immuneACCESS table is reduced to in-frame sequences with V and J assigned. These tables do not hold every clone; where another copy was compared, an unresolved V gene accounts for under half, and the others remain unexplained. For V, J and clone size, that table is used; D and trimming come from the DNA. This sample has over 90,000 clones in its table, and roughly 87% of those were observed once. Under 8% of the sample belongs to the ten largest clones.

Per the germline V gene, SGDLS is the CDR1 and YYNGEE is the CDR2. Trimming removed 2 bases from V and 4 bases from J, leaving 12 bases between the germline ends. The CDR3, cysteine through phenylalanine, is 15 amino acids long. Only the CDR3 DNA is retained, 45 bases long and in frame from the first base. This clonotype originated in a human donor in a cohort sampled during active COVID-19. Sequencing was done on a sample of peripheral blood. Rearrangement joined TRBV9 to TRBJ1-4; the D gene is perhaps TRBD1, from 6 matching bases. The CDR3 amino acid sequence is: CASSVGQLLNEKLFF. The DNA is as follows: TGTGCCAGCAGCGTTGGACAGCTACTTAATGAAAAACTGTTTTTT.